This T cell receptor (beta chain) was identified during a study of blood T cells in healthy people across ages. The study, taken as a whole, reports: Aged donors had fewer naive CD4+ cells and lower diversity than long-lived donors.

Combining a sample-barcoded 5' primer with a J-beta primer mix, a second PCR ran for roughly 7 to 11 cycles. TCRdb reprocessed the 5' RACE reads with MiXCR, giving one entry per CDR3 protein. Of 1,800,000 or so distinct CDR3 sequences listed, about two fifths are singletons. Note on this clonotype: The antigen is not known.

CDR1 KGHSH and CDR2 LQKENI come from the germline V gene. V was cut by 0 bases and J by 4 bases, with 12 bases left in between. The CDR3 has 15 amino acids. The TCR comes from a human donor in good health. V and J are TRBV18 and TRBJ2-5, with D perhaps TRBD2 (6 bases). The sequenced sample was blood. The CDR3 here is CASSPPGGVRETQYF. CDR3 DNA sequence: TGTGCCAGCTCACCACCGGGGGGAGTGAGAGAGACCCAGTACTTC.